Below are 31 T cell receptor beta chains sequenced from a single sample in a study of T cell changes during pregnancy in multiple sclerosis. The assay was immunoSEQ multiplex PCR, and TCRdb's table has in-frame clones only and misses some. This table has about 72,000 clones, 91% appearing once. The sample consisted of peripheral blood, taken in the third trimester of pregnancy. The source is a female donor in good health, enrolled as a control in a pregnancy study.

Here the CDR3 DNA reads TGTGCCTACCAGCGGGGGGGGACCCAGTACTTC. Translating gives CAYQRGGTQYF. This chain connects TRBV30 to TRBJ2-5; 10 bases agree with TRBD2. There are 11 residues in the CDR3. Germline-derived CDR1 and CDR2 are GTSNPN and SVGIG (reference sequence). Trimming at V came to 7 bases and at J to 7 bases, leaving 3 bases not matched to a gene.

In its sample, this clone was seen once. The chain links TRBV5-1 to TRBJ1-2, with D tentatively TRBD1 (5 bases). V shed 5 bases and J shed 1 base, with 9 bases lying between them. Germline CDR1 reads SGHRS; CDR2 reads YFSETQ. This CDR3 region has 13 residues. CDR3 sequence (DNA): TGCGCCAGCAGGTCGGGACTTAACTATGGCTACACCTTC. Its translation is CASRSGLNYGYTF. The variable domain in full, with the rest retrieved from reference TRBV5-1 and TRBJ1-2, is KAGVTQTPRYLIKTRGQQVTLSCSPISGHRSVSWYQQTPGQGLQFLFEYFSETQRNKGNFPGRFSGRQFSNSRSEMNVSTLELGDSALYLCASRSGLNYGYTFGSGTRLTVV.

The V and J genes are TRBV11-2 and TRBJ1-2; possibly TRBD1 for D (6 bases). CDR3 length equals 12 residues. Trimming cost V 10 bases and J 5 bases, with 14 bases left between them. CDR1 SGHAT and CDR2 FQNNGV come from the germline V gene. CDR3 residues: CANPRGVYGYTF. The CDR3 DNA sequence: TGTGCCAATCCCAGGGGAGTTTATGGCTACACCTTC.

Written as DNA, the CDR3 is TGTGCCAGCAGCTTAGAACAGGGGGCGTATGGCTACACCTTC. Translation gives CASSLEQGAYGYTF. The gene calls are TRBV7-2 and TRBJ1-2; 9 bases are a match to TRBD1. CDR3 size: 14 residues. With V trimmed by 1 base and J by 5 bases, 2 bases remained unmatched. Germline V CDR1 and CDR2: SGHTA, FQGNSA.

This chain joins TRBV5-8 and TRBJ2-3; 8 nucleotides match TRBD2. Germline values: CDR1 SGHTS, CDR2 YDEGEE. V lost 2 bases to trimming and J lost 5 bases; unmatched junction nucleotides: 10. The CDR3 runs 16 residues. The CDR3: CASSFHGTSSIDTQYF. The CDR3 bases are TGTGCCAGCAGCTTTCACGGGACTAGTTCTATAGATACGCAGTATTTT.

The V gene is TRBV27, the J gene TRBJ1-5, with 8 nucleotides matching TRBD1. Germline trimming cut 0 bases from V and 1 base from J; bases unmatched to any gene: 11. CDR3 length equals 19 residues. CDR1 and CDR2 (germline): MNHEY, SMNVEV (reference sequence). The CDR3 spells CASSLSLGQGAGSNQPQHF. As DNA, the CDR3 is TGTGCCAGCAGTTTATCGCTGGGGCAGGGGGCTGGGAGCAATCAGCCCCAGCATTTT.

This clone was seen only once. The chain is built from TRBV30 and TRBJ2-5; TRBD1 matches at 9 bases. This CDR3 region has 15 residues. Germline assignment: CDR1 GTSNPN and CDR2 SVGIG (reference sequence). V shed 5 bases and J 3 bases; nucleotides not matched to a gene: 10. The CDR3 DNA sequence: TGTGCCTGGGCGAACCCTACAGGGGGCGAAGAGACCCAGTACTTC. Amino acid sequence: CAWANPTGGEETQYF.

The chain's CDR3 is CASSFGQGLPHAYGYTF. The CDR3 DNA is TGTGCCAGCAGCTTCGGACAGGGTCTTCCGCATGCGTATGGCTACACCTTC. The chain employs TRBV5-6 and TRBJ1-2; 8 nucleotides agree with TRBD1. Trimming at V came to 2 bases and at J to 5 bases, leaving 14 bases not matched to a gene. Germline values: CDR1 SGHDT, CDR2 YYEEEE. This CDR3 has 17 amino acids.

V gene TRBV6-4 combines with J gene TRBJ1-1; 9 bases map to TRBD1. V lost 7 bases and J lost 0; bases outside the gene matches: 6. CDR3 length: 15 residues. Germline assignment: CDR1 MRHNA and CDR2 SNTAGT. The CDR3 sequence: CASKTGGGMNTEAFF. CDR3 nucleotides: TGTGCCAGCAAAACAGGGGGCGGTATGAACACTGAAGCTTTCTTT.

The chain employs TRBV5-1 and TRBJ2-3, with 10 bases identical to TRBD2. The V and J ends lost 2 bases and 2 bases, in that order; junction bases with no gene match: 5. This CDR3 has 16 residues. Germline CDR1 is SGHRS and CDR2 is YFSETQ. CDR3 in amino acids: CASSLRTSGNTDTQYF. CDR3 in DNA: TGCGCCAGCAGCTTAAGGACTAGCGGAAACACAGATACGCAGTATTTT.

A word on this clone: It is unclear where the CDR3 begins or ends on the DNA, so no DNA is shown, and the CDR3 is as TCRdb lists it. V usage is TRBV21-1 and J usage is TRBJ2-5; TRBD1, as called in the table, went unchecked against the DNA. TRBV21-1 corresponds to a pseudogene. The CDR3 is 20 residues long, ends included. The CDR3 spells CASSKWVGQGASCWQETQYF.

The chain's CDR3 is CASSPSGPGTQYF. DNA for the CDR3: TGTGCCAGCAGTCCCAGCGGGCCGGGGACCCAGTACTTC. The chain recombines TRBV11-3 with TRBJ2-5, with a weak D call TRBD2 (6 bases). The length of the CDR3 is 13 residues. Trimming removed 6 bases from V and 7 bases from J, with 15 bases in between. Per the germline V gene, CDR1 is SGHNT and CDR2 is YENEEA.

This clone was counted between two and nine times. The sample contains more than one DNA sequence encoding this CDR3. The V call is TRBV7-9, the J call TRBJ1-1; perhaps TRBD1 as D (5 bases). Between the trimmed V and J ends, which lost 5 bases and 4 bases, there was a span of 11 bases. This CDR3 region has 13 residues. Germline V lookup: CDR1 SEHNR, CDR2 FQNEAQ (reference sequence). In DNA, the CDR3 is TGTGCCAGCAGCAGGTCCGGGGGCACTGAAGCTTTCTTT. Amino acids: CASSRSGGTEAFF. Full variable domain (remainder filled in from reference TRBV7-9 and TRBJ1-1): DTGVSQNPRHKITKRGQNVTFRCDPISEHNRLYWYRQTLGQGPEFLTYFQNEAQLEKSRLLSDRFSAERPKGSFSTLEIQRTEQGDSAMYLCASSRSGGTEAFFGQGTRLTVV.

The gene calls are TRBV5-1 and TRBJ2-5, with 11 positions matching TRBD2. The CDR3 sequence is 17 residues long. From germline, CDR1 is SGHRS and CDR2 YFSETQ. The trim removed 3 bases at V and 4 bases at J, leaving 11 bases unmatched. The CDR3 sequence: CASSSPGLAGGRETQYF. The CDR3 nucleotides read TGCGCCAGCAGCTCACCTGGTTTAGCGGGGGGGAGAGAGACCCAGTACTTC.

V gene TRBV5-1 combines with J gene TRBJ2-2; 7 bases map to TRBD1. V lost 5 bases and J lost 2; bases outside the gene matches: 9. The CDR3 is 16 residues long. CDR1 is SGHRS and CDR2 is YFSETQ in the germline V gene. The CDR3 DNA follows: TGCGCCAGCAGGCCTGGGACAGTGGCTAACACCGGGGAGCTGTTTTTT. Residues: CASRPGTVANTGELFF.

The V call is TRBV6-1, the J call TRBJ2-7; 9 positions agree with TRBD2. The junction had 5 bases not matched to a gene; V was cut back by 4 bases and J by 4 bases. Germline V lookup: CDR1 MNHNS, CDR2 SASEGT. The CDR3 has 14 amino acids. The CDR3 protein is CASSAPSGVYEQYF. For the CDR3, the DNA is TGTGCCAGCAGTGCCCCTAGCGGGGTTTACGAGCAGTACTTC.

The chain is built from TRBV6-1 and TRBJ2-6, with TRBD1 identical over 7 bases. Germline V gene lookup returns CDR1 MNHNS and CDR2 SASEGT. This CDR3 comprises 13 residues. V was pared by 11 bases and J by 2 bases, with 3 bases of the junction left unmatched. CDR3 protein: CAGDRAGANVLTF. DNA for the CDR3: TGTGCCGGCGACAGGGCTGGGGCCAACGTCCTGACTTTC.

This chain joins TRBV4-1 and TRBJ2-4; D remains ambiguous. The CDR3 is made up of 18 amino acids. The V end lost 3 bases, the J end lost 0 bases, and 18 bases lay between the germline ends. Germline values: CDR1 MGHRA, CDR2 YSYEKL. The CDR3: CASSQGMAGQKAKNIQYF. CDR3 nucleotide sequence: TGCGCCAGCAGCCAGGGCATGGCAGGCCAAAAAGCCAAAAACATTCAGTACTTC.

The chain couples TRBV11-2 to TRBJ2-7; D ambiguous. The CDR3 contains 11 residues. Trimming pared 5 bases from V and 6 bases from J, leaving 8 bases between. Looked up from germline, CDR1 is SGHAT and CDR2 is FQNNGV. As DNA, the CDR3 is TGTGCCAGCAGCGCTGTAGTCGAGCAGTACTTC. Translated: CASSAVVEQYF.

The rearrangement uses TRBV7-6 and TRBJ2-6; D gene ambiguous. Trimming pared 5 bases from V and 1 base from J, leaving 6 bases between. Germline-derived CDR1 and CDR2 are SGHVS and FNYEAQ. There are 14 residues in the CDR3. DNA for the CDR3: TGTGCCAGCAGCCCCGTATCTGGGGCCAACGTCCTGACTTTC. It specifies CASSPVSGANVLTF.

The rearrangement links TRBV4-1 to TRBJ2-1, with 8 bases identical to TRBD2. The germline gives CDR1 MGHRA, CDR2 YSYEKL. V shed 4 bases and J 5 bases; nucleotides not matched to a gene: 7. The CDR3 runs 15 residues. The DNA of the CDR3 is TGCGCCAGCAGCCTAGCGGGATCAAATCACAATGAGCAGTTCTTC. Translation: CASSLAGSNHNEQFF.

This chain uses TRBV5-1 with TRBJ2-3; no reliable D call. The CDR3 is made up of 12 amino acids. Germline values: CDR1 SGHRS, CDR2 YFSETQ. V was pared by 7 bases and J by 1 base, with 7 bases between. CDR3 coding DNA: TGCGCCAGCGCGGCCCGCACAGATACGCAGTATTTT. Residues: CASAARTDTQYF.

The gene calls are TRBV27 and TRBJ2-3, with 8 bases identical to TRBD1. From germline, CDR1 is MNHEY and CDR2 SMNVEV (reference sequence). The CDR3 has 15 residues. V lost 5 bases and J lost 4; bases outside the gene matches: 8. Here the CDR3 reads CASSTHRGYPDTQYF. CDR3 nucleotides: TGTGCCAGCAGTACCCACAGGGGGTATCCAGATACGCAGTATTTT.

Only one count was recorded for this clone. The chain couples TRBV5-1 to TRBJ2-2, with a possible D match to TRBD1 (5 bases). The length of the CDR3 is 17 residues. CDR1 and CDR2 (germline): SGHRS, YFSETQ. Trimming took 1 base from V and 5 from J, leaving 18 bases between them. The CDR3 DNA reads as TGCGCCAGCAGCTTGACTGGCCAGGGCCGAGAGACCGGGGAGCTGTTTTTT. Protein product: CASSLTGQGRETGELFF.

The rearrangement joins TRBV7-9 to TRBJ2-3, with a possible D match to TRBD2 (7 bases). The CDR3 runs to 17 residues. Trimming left V 5 bases short and J 1 base short, with 19 bases between. Per germline, CDR1 SEHNR and CDR2 FQNEAQ (reference sequence). Here the CDR3 DNA reads TGTGCCAGCAGCCTTCTTTCGGGGGGCCCGGGCACAGATACGCAGTATTTT. It translates to CASSLLSGGPGTDTQYF.

This sequence joins TRBV6-5 and TRBJ2-5, with D possibly being TRBD2 (5 bases). The end of the DNA aligns better with TRBJ2-7, so the J call may be wrong. Germline loops: CDR1 MNHEY, CDR2 SVGAGI. The CDR3 is 11 amino acids. The CDR3 region has the DNA TGTGCCGCGGGCCCGGCCTACGAGCAGTACTTC. Translated: CAAGPAYEQYF.

The sample holds one count of this clone. The J gene is TRBJ2-3, the V gene TRBV27; the match to TRBD2 covers 9 bases. The germline V gene encodes CDR1 MNHEY and CDR2 SMNVEV (reference sequence). The ends lost 2 bases at V and 5 bases at J; junction bases unmatched: 5. The CDR3 loop spans 15 amino acids. The chain's CDR3 is CASSLAGGPGDTQYF. The CDR3 DNA reads TGTGCCAGCAGTTTAGCGGGAGGGCCAGGAGATACGCAGTATTTT.

The J gene is TRBJ1-2, the V gene TRBV7-9; D remains ambiguous. Trimming removed 5 bases at V and 0 bases at J, with 13 bases between. The germline gives CDR1 SEHNR, CDR2 FQNEAQ (reference sequence). There are 15 residues in the CDR3. The CDR3 DNA follows: TGTGCCAGCAGCAAAGCGGACCGCCCTAACTATGGCTACACCTTC. This codes for CASSKADRPNYGYTF.

The chain uses TRBV7-2 and TRBJ2-7; D perhaps matches TRBD2 (5 bases). The germline CDR1 and CDR2 sequences are SGHTA and FQGNSA. The CDR3 extends over 14 amino acids. V lost 3 bases and J 3 bases, leaving 12 bases between the germline ends. The CDR3 DNA reads TGTGCCAGCAGCTTCGGACTCCTAGTCTACGAGCAGTACTTC. This codes for CASSFGLLVYEQYF.

The gene calls are TRBV19 and TRBJ1-1, with 9 bases fitting TRBD1. The CDR3 runs to 14 residues. The V gene end was trimmed by 6 bases and the J gene end by 5 bases; junction bases not matched to a gene: 7. Per the germline V gene, CDR1 is LNHDA and CDR2 is SQIVND (reference sequence). The CDR3 sequence is CASSYGQGRTEAFF. The DNA for the CDR3 is TGTGCCAGTAGCTACGGACAGGGGCGGACTGAAGCTTTCTTT.

This chain joins TRBV7-9 and TRBJ1-2; D may be TRBD1 (6 bases). The V and J ends lost 5 bases and 4 bases respectively, with 20 bases between them. From germline, CDR1 is SEHNR and CDR2 FQNEAQ (reference sequence). CDR3 length equals 16 residues. CDR3 bases: TGTGCCAGCAGCCAATTGTGGGGGGGCGCTGGCTATGGCTACACCTTC. Its protein product is CASSQLWGGAGYGYTF.